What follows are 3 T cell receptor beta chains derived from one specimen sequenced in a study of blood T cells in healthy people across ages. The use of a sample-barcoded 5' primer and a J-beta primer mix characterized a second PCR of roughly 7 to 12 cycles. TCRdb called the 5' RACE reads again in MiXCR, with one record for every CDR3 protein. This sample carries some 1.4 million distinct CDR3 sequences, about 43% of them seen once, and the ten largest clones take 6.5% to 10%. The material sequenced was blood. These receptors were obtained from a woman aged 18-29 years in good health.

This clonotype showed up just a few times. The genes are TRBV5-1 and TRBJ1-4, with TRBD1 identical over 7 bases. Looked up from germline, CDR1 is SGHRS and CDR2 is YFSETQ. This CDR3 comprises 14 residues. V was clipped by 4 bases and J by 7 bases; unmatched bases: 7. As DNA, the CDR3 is TGCGCCAGCAGCCTGGGACAGAGGAGTGAAAAACTGTTTTTT. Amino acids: CASSLGQRSEKLFF. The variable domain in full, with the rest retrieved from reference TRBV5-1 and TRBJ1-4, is KAGVTQTPRYLIKTRGQQVTLSCSPISGHRSVSWYQQTPGQGLQFLFEYFSETQRNKGNFPGRFSGRQFSNSRSEMNVSTLELGDSALYLCASSLGQRSEKLFFGSGTQLSVL.

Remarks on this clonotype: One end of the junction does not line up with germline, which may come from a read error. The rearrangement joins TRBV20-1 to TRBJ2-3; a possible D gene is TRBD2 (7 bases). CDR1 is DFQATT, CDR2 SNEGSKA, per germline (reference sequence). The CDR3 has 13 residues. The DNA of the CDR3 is TGCAGTGCTAGCCGGGGGGACACAGATGCGCAGTATTTT. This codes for CSASRGDTDAQYF.

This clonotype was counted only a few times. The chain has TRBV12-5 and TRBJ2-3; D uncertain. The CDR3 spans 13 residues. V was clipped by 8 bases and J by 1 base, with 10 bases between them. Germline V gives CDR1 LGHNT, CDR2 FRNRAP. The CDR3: CASHRGGTDTQYF. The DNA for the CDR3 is TGTGCTAGTCACCGCGGAGGCACAGATACGCAGTATTTT.